This T cell receptor (beta chain) was identified in a study of human CD8 memory T cell subsets. This CDR3 region has 14 residues. CDR1 is MNHEY, CDR2 SVGEGT, per germline. UMI-labeled 5' RACE generated the TCR beta libraries. TCRdb re-called the 5' RACE reads; one entry per CDR3 protein, DNA not given. In total, the table holds several thousand distinct CDR3 sequences. Sequencing was done on a sample of CD8+ T cells from PBMCs. J is TRBJ2-1 and V is TRBV6-2 or TRBV6-3. This receptor was identified in a human donor in good health. CDR3: CASSYSDGFNEQFF.